This T cell receptor (beta chain) was observed in a study of T cells in Graves' hyperthyroidism and ophthalmopathy. Study-wide results and caveats: Stable hyperthyroidism was separated from ophthalmopathy by a model based on 13 V-J features.

Uncontrolled infection, other autoimmune disease, pregnancy or lactation disqualified patients from enrolment. The investigators amplified TCR beta CDR3 regions from RNA transcripts. A set of HTBI primers served as the primers for a first-round RT-PCR of the TCR CDR3. TCRdb itself ran the multiplex PCR reads through MiXCR, one entry per CDR3 protein. The sample contains about 480,000 distinct CDR3 sequences, roughly 22% of which appear only once. This clonotype was observed at least ten times. The target antigen is unknown. There are 15 residues in the CDR3. Germline trimming cut 6 bases from V and 6 bases from J; bases unmatched to any gene: 6. Germline V gene sequence: CDR1 MDHEN, CDR2 SYDVKM.

Sequencing input: blood. The receptor comes from a woman in her sixties or seventies with Graves' ophthalmopathy. This rearrangement joins TRBV28 to TRBJ2-1; 12 bases fit TRBD2. CDR3 nucleotides: TGTGCCAGCAGCCTAGCGGGGGGGGGACGCAATGAGCAGTTCTTC. Its translation: CASSLAGGGRNEQFF.